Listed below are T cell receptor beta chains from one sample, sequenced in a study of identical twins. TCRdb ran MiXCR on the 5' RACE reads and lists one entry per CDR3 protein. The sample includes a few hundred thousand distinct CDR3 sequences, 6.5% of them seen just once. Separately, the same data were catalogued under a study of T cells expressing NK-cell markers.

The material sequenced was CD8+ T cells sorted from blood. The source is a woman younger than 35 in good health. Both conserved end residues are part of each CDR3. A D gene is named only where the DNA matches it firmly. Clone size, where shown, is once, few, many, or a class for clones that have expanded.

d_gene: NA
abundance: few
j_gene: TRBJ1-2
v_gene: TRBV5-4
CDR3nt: TGTGCCAGCAGCCTAGGACAGATTTACTATGGCTACACCTTC
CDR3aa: CASSLGQIYYGYTF

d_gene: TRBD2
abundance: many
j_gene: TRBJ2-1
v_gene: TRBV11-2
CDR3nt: TGTGCCAGCAGCTTAGATCTGCTAGCGGGAGGCCAGGTGTTCTTC
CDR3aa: CASSLDLLAGGQVFF

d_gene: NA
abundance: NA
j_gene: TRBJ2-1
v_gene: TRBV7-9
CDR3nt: TGTGCCAGCAGGTCTGACAGAGGCGATGAGCAGTTCTTC
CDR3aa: CASRSDRGDEQFF

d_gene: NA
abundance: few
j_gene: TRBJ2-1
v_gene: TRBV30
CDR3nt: TGTGCCTGGAGTGTACGGAGAGGGCAAACGGTATACAATGAGCAGTTCTTC
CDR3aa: CAWSVRRGQTVYNEQFF

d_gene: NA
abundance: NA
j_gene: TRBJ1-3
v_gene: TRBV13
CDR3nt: TGTGCCAGCAGCTTATATGGGGCGGAAGGAAACACCATATATTTT
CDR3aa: CASSLYGAEGNTIYF

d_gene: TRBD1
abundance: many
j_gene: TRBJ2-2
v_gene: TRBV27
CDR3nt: TGTGCCAGCAGGACAGGGTTATCCACCGGGGAGCTGTTTTTT
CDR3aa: CASRTGLSTGELFF

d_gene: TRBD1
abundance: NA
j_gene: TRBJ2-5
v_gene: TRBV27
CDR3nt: TGTGCCAGCAGTGTGGACAGGGGGGAGACCCAGTACTTC
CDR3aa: CASSVDRGETQYF

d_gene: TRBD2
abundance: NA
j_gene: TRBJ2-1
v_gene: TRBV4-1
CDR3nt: TGCGCCAGCAGCCTCCAAACGGGGGGGGCCCGGAATGAGCAGTTCTTC
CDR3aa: CASSLQTGGARNEQFF

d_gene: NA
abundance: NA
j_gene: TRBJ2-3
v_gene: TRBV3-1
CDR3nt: TGTGCCAGCAGCCAAGATCGAGTAGTTTCAGATACGCAGTATTTT
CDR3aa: CASSQDRVVSDTQYF

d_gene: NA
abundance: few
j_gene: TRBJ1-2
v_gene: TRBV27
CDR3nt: TGTGCCAGCAACCCTAGAGGGGCCAACTATGGCTACACCTTC
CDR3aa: CASNPRGANYGYTF

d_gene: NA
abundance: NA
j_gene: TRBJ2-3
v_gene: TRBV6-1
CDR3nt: TGTGCCAGCAGTGAGGGACGCAACACAGATACGCAGTATTTT
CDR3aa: CASSEGRNTDTQYF

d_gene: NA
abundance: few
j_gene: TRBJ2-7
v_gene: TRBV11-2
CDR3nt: TGTGCCAGCAGCTTAGGGGGCTTCAACGAGCAGTACTTC
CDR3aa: CASSLGGFNEQYF

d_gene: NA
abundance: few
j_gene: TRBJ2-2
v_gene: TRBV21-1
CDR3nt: TGTGCCAGCAGCTCTTGCCCAGAGGGGCGAAATTTCAATTCGGCGAACACCGGGGAGCTGTTTTTT
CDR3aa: CASSSCPEGRNFNSANTGELFF

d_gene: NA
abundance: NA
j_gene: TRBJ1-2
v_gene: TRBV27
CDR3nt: TGTGCCAGTCGCGACGGACCATCTCAAGGCTACACCTTC
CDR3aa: CASRDGPSQGYTF

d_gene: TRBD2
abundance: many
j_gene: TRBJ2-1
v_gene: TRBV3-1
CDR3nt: TGTGCCAGCAGCCCGAGGACTAGCGGGACCAATGAGCAGTTCTTC
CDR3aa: CASSPRTSGTNEQFF

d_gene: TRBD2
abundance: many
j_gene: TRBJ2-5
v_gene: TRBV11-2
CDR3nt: TGTGCCAGCACGGGGGGGCCAGCAGAGACCCAGTACTTC
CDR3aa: CASTGGPAETQYF

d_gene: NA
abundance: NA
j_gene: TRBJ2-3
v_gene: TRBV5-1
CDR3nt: TGCGCCAGCACCGACGGGGATGGCACAGATACGCAGTATTTT
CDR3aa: CASTDGDGTDTQYF

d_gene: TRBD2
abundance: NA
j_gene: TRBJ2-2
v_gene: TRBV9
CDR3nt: TGTGCCAGCAGCGCGCATCGACTAGCGGGAGGTCTCGTTGCGGACACCGGGGAGCTGTTTTTT
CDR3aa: CASSAHRLAGGLVADTGELFF

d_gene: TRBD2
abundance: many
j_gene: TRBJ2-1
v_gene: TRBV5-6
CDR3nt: TGTGCCAGCAGCTTCCCAACTAGCGGGAGTACGGATGAGCAGTTCTTC
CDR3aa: CASSFPTSGSTDEQFF

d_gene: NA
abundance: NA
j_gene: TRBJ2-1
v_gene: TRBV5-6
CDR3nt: TGTGCCAGCAGGGATCAGAGGGGATACAATGAGCAGTTCTTC
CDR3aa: CASRDQRGYNEQFF

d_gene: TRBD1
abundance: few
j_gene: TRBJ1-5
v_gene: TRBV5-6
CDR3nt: TGTGCCAGCAGCTCCGACAGGGGAGGCCAGCCCCAGCATTTT
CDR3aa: CASSSDRGGQPQHF

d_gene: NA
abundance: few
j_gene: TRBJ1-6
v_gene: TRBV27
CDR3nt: TGTGCCAGCAGGCAGGTGGGATCACCCCTCCACTTT
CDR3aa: CASRQVGSPLHF

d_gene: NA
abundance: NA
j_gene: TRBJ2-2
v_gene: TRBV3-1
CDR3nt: TGTGCCAGCAGCCGCCGCGAACATCTGGCCGGGGAGCTGTTTTTT
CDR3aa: CASSRREHLAGELFF

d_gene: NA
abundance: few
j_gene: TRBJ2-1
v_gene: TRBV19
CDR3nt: TGTGCCAGTAGTATGGACACGAGCTCCTACAATGAGCAGTTCTTC
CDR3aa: CASSMDTSSYNEQFF